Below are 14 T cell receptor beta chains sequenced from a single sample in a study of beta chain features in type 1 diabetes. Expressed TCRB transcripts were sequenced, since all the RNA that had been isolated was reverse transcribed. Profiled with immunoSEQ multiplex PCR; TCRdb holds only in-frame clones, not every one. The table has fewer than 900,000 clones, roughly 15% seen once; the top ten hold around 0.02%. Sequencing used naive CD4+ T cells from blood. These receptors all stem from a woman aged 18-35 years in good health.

The CDR3 nucleotides read TGTGCCATCGGAGCCGGGGAAGAGACCCAGTACTTC. Translated: CAIGAGEETQYF. This chain connects TRBV6-5 to TRBJ2-5, with D maybe TRBD2 (5 bases). V shed 10 bases and J shed 3 bases, with 12 bases lying between them. Looked up from germline, CDR1 is MNHEY and CDR2 is SVGAGI. This CDR3 is built from 12 residues.

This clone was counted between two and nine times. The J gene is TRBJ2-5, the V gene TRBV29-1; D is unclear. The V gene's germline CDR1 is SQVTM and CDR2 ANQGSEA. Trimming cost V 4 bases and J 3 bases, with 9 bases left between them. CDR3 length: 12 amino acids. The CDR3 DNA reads TGCAGCGTTGCCAGGAGCGAAGAGACCCAGTACTTC. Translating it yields CSVARSEETQYF.

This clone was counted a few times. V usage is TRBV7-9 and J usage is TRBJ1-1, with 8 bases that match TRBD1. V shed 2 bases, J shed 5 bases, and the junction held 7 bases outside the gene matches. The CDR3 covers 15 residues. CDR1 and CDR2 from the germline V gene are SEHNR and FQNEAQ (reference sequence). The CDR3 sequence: CASSLRGQEGTEAFF. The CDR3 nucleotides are TGTGCCAGCAGCTTACGGGGACAGGAGGGGACTGAAGCTTTCTTT.

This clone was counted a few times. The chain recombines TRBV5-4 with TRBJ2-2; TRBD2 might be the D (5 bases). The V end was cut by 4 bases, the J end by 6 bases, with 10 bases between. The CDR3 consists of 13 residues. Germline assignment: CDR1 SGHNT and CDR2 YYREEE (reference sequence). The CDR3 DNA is TGTGCCAGCAGCGGAGGAGGTCCCGGGGAGCTGTTTTTT. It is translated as CASSGGGPGELFF.

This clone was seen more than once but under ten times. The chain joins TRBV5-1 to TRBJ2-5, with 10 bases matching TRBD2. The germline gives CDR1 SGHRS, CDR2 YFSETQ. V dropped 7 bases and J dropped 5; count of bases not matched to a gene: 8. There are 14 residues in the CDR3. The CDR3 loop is CASGKREGRETQYF. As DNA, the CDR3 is TGCGCCAGCGGCAAGCGGGAGGGCCGTGAGACCCAGTACTTC.

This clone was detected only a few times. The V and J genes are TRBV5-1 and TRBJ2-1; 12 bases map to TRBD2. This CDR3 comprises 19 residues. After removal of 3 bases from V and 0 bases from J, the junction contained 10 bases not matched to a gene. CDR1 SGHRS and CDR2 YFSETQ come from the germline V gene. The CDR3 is CASSSPGTSGQSSYNEQFF. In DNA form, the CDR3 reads TGCGCCAGCAGCTCGCCCGGGACTAGCGGGCAGAGCTCCTACAATGAGCAGTTCTTC.

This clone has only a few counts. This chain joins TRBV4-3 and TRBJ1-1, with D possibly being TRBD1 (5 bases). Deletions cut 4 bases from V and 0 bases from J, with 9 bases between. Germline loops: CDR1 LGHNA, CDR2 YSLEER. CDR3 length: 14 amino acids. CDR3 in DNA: TGCGCCAGCAGCCTTGGGACGGTGAACACTGAAGCTTTCTTT. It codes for CASSLGTVNTEAFF.

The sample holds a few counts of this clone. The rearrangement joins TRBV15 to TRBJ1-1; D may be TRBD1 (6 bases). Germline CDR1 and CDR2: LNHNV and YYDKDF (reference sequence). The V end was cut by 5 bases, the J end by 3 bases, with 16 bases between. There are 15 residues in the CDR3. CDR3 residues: CATSRGRAGDTEAFF. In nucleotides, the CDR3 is TGTGCCACCAGCCGCGGCCGAGCAGGGGACACTGAAGCTTTCTTT.

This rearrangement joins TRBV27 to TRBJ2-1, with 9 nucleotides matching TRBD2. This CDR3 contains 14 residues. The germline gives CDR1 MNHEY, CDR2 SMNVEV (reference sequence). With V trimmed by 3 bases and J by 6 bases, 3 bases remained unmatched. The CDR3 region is CASSLFSGSNEQFF. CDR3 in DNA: TGTGCCAGCAGTTTGTTTAGCGGGAGCAATGAGCAGTTCTTC.

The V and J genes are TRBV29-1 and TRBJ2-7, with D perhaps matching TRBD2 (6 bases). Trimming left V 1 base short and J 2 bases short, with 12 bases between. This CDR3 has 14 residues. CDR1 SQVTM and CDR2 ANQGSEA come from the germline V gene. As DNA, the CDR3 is TGCAGCGTTGAAGGGTTCCTAGCGCCCTACGAGCAGTACTTC. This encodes CSVEGFLAPYEQYF.

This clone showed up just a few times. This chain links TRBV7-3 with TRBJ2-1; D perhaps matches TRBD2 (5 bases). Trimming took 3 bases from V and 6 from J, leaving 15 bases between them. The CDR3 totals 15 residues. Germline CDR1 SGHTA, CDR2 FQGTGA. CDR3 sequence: CASSFLPERGNEQFF. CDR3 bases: TGTGCCAGCAGCTTCCTACCCGAACGGGGCAATGAGCAGTTCTTC.

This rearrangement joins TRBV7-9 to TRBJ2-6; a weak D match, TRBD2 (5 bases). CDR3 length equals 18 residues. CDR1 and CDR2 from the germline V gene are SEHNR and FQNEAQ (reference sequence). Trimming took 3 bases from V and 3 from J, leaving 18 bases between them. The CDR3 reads CASSFRLPPSGGANVLTF. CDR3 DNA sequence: TGTGCCAGCAGCTTTCGACTACCACCCTCGGGTGGGGCCAACGTCCTGACTTTC.

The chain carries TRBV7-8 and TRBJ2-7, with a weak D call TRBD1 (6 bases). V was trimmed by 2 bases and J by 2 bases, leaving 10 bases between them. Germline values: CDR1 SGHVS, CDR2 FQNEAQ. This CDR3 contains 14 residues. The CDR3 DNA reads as TGTGCCAGCAGCTTACAGGGGACCACCTACGAGCAGTACTTC. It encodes CASSLQGTTYEQYF.

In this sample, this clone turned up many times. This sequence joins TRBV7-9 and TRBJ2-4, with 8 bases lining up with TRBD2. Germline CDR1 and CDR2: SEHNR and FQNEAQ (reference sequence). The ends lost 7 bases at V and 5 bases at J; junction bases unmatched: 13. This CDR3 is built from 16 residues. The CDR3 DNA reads TGTGCCAGCATCCCCTGGGCGGGAGGCATTGAAAACATTCAGTACTTC. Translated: CASIPWAGGIENIQYF.